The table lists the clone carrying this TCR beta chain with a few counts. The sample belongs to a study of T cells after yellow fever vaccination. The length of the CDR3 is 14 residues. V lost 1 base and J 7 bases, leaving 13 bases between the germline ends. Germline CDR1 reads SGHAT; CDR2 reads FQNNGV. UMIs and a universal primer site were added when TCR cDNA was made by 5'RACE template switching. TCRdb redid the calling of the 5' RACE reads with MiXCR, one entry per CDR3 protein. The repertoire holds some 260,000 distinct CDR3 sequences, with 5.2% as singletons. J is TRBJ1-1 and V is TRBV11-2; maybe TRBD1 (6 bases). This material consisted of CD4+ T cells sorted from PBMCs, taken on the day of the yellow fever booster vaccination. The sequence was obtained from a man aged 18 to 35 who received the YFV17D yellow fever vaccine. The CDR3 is CASSLAGQGSEAFF. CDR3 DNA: TGTGCCAGCAGCTTAGCGGGGCAGGGGAGTGAAGCTTTCTTT.